This note documents a single TCR beta chain sequence. The data stem from a study of blood T cell repertoires in COVID-19. Study-level information: The United States, Italy and Spain provided the acute and convalescent COVID-19 samples. Sources were T cells, B-cell-depleted T cells, or PBMCs; the material itself was cDNA or gDNA.

Authors' processing steps: It was from reference gene primer amplification that nucleated cell counts were estimated. The repertoire was sequenced with immunoSEQ multiplex PCR; TCRdb's copy has only in-frame clones and lacks some. D and trimming come from the DNA, and the V and J calls and clone size come from that table. The table shows roughly 240,000 clones, with approximately 82% occurring only once. Trimming took 1 base from V and 7 from J, leaving 19 bases between them. Germline CDR1 and CDR2: SGHAT and FQNNGV. There are 16 residues in the CDR3. The rearrangement links TRBV11-2 to TRBJ1-2; no clear D. This receptor was obtained from an elderly woman with acute or convalescent COVID-19. Source material: peripheral blood. CDR3 sequence (DNA): TGTGCCAGCAGCTTAGGAGCAGGTCTCTTGTTGACTGGCTACACCTTC. Translation: CASSLGAGLLLTGYTF.